Listed below are T cell receptor beta chains from one sample, sequenced in a study of somatic mutations in cytotoxic T cells in rheumatoid arthritis. Using immunoSEQ multiplex PCR, the repertoire was profiled, and TCRdb retains in-frame clones only, with some absent. The sample includes about 11,000 clones, 70% to 80% seen only once; the top ten take 34%. The sequencing sample was made of CD8+ T cells sorted from blood. Receptors originate from an adult with rheumatoid arthritis. CDR3s include the opening cysteine and the closing phenylalanine or tryptophan. Each record gives: D gene, clone size, J gene, V gene, CDR3 DNA, CDR3 protein. The D gene is left open where the match is weak. Clone size appears in some rows only: once, few, many, or a class for an expanded clone.

D: TRBD1; size: .; J: TRBJ1-2; V: TRBV10-3; DNA: TGTGCCATCAGCACCCCGGGACAGTACTATGGCTACACCTTC; CDR3: CAISTPGQYYGYTF
D: .; size: .; J: TRBJ1-1; V: TRBV27; DNA: TGTGCCAGCAGATTAGGTTCTTTGTACACTGAAGCTTTCTTT; CDR3: CASRLGSLYTEAFF
D: .; size: .; J: TRBJ2-5; V: TRBV14; DNA: TGTGCCAGCAGCCCCTTGGTCAGTCGGCGCCAAGAGACCCAGTACTTC; CDR3: CASSPLVSRRQETQYF
D: .; size: few; J: TRBJ1-4; V: TRBV29-1; DNA: TGCAGCGTTCGTGGGGGCCAGGGGAATGAAAAACTGTTTTTT; CDR3: CSVRGGQGNEKLFF
D: TRBD2; size: few; J: TRBJ2-1; V: TRBV7-9; DNA: TGTGCCAGCAGCTTGGGGACTACTGAGCAGTTCTTC; CDR3: CASSLGTTEQFF
D: .; size: .; J: TRBJ1-5; V: TRBV6-5; DNA: TGTGCCAGCAGTACAAACCCCAATCAGCCCCAGCATTTT; CDR3: CASSTNPNQPQHF
D: .; size: .; J: TRBJ1-1; V: TRBV27; DNA: TGTGCCAGCAGTTTTAACAGGATCACCATGAACACTGAAGCTTTCTTT; CDR3: CASSFNRITMNTEAFF
D: .; size: .; J: TRBJ1-1; V: TRBV19; DNA: TGTGCCAGTACTTTGCCGGGACTCGAGAACACTGAAGCTTTCTTT; CDR3: CASTLPGLENTEAFF
D: .; size: .; J: TRBJ1-3; V: TRBV13; DNA: TGTGCCAGCAGCTGGCGAGAGGTTGAAGGTTTTGGAAACACCATATATTTT; CDR3: CASSWREVEGFGNTIYF
D: .; size: .; J: TRBJ1-4; V: TRBV7-8; DNA: TGTGCCAGCAGCTTATTCGACGGTAATGAAAAACTGTTTTTT; CDR3: CASSLFDGNEKLFF
D: TRBD2; size: .; J: TRBJ2-3; V: TRBV2; DNA: TGTGCCAGCAGTACCCTCGGGGTAGCGGGTCTTACAGATACGCAGTATTTT; CDR3: CASSTLGVAGLTDTQYF
D: .; size: once; J: TRBJ2-7; V: TRBV7-6; DNA: TGTGCCAGCAGCACTACAGGGATCGAGCAGTACTTC; CDR3: CASSTTGIEQYF
D: TRBD2; size: .; J: TRBJ2-1; V: TRBV29-1; DNA: TGCAGCGTTCGGGGGGGGCAGGAGGGTGGATACAATGAGCAGTTCTTC; CDR3: CSVRGGQEGGYNEQFF
D: .; size: .; J: TRBJ2-3; V: TRBV4-2; DNA: TGTGCCAGCAGCCCCTACACGGGGGGCACAGATACGCAGTATTTT; CDR3: CASSPYTGGTDTQYF
D: .; size: .; J: TRBJ2-7; V: TRBV6-5; DNA: TGTGCCAGCAGTTACAACTCCCTCGACGAGCAGTACTTC; CDR3: CASSYNSLDEQYF
D: TRBD1; size: .; J: TRBJ2-3; V: TRBV5-1; DNA: TGCGCCAGCAGCTTGGTTGGACAGGGGGGCACAGATACGCAGTATTTT; CDR3: CASSLVGQGGTDTQYF
D: TRBD2; size: .; J: TRBJ2-1; V: TRBV14; DNA: TGTGCCAGCAGCCCAGCTCTAGCGGGAGTAGGTGAGCAGTTCTTC; CDR3: CASSPALAGVGEQFF
D: TRBD2; size: .; J: TRBJ2-5; V: TRBV9; DNA: TGTGCCAGCAGCCCGGGGACTAGACTTAAAGGAGAGACCCAGTACTTC; CDR3: CASSPGTRLKGETQYF
D: .; size: .; J: TRBJ2-4; V: TRBV7-9; DNA: TGTGCCAGCAGCTCCCCCGGGGGCGTCGGAAACATTCAGTACTTC; CDR3: CASSSPGGVGNIQYF
D: .; size: .; J: TRBJ2-7; V: TRBV30; DNA: TGTGCCTGGAGTATCTACTCAGCCGAGGGGCAGTACTTC; CDR3: CAWSIYSAEGQYF
D: .; size: .; J: TRBJ2-7; V: TRBV7-9; DNA: TGTGCCAGCAGCCCCATTCGCGGGACCTACTACGAGCAGTACTTC; CDR3: CASSPIRGTYYEQYF
D: TRBD1; size: .; J: TRBJ1-4; V: TRBV15; DNA: TGTGCCACCCAGGGGGAGGAAAAACTGTTTTTT; CDR3: CATQGEEKLFF
D: TRBD2; size: .; J: TRBJ2-1; V: TRBV7-9; DNA: TGTGCCAGCAGCACAGAGCGGGAGCGGGGCAATGAGCAGTTCTTC; CDR3: CASSTERERGNEQFF
D: .; size: .; J: TRBJ2-1; V: TRBV9; DNA: TGTGCCAGCAGCGTAGATGTCGGGGTTGTGCAGTTCTTC; CDR3: CASSVDVGVVQFF
D: TRBD1; size: .; J: TRBJ2-7; V: TRBV7-2; DNA: TGTGCCAGCAGCGTTGGACAGGCGAACTACGAGCAGTACTTC; CDR3: CASSVGQANYEQYF
D: .; size: once; J: TRBJ2-1; V: TRBV7-9; DNA: TGTGCCAGCAGCCTATCGGTAGGACTGTACAATGAGCAGTTCTTC; CDR3: CASSLSVGLYNEQFF
D: TRBD2; size: .; J: TRBJ2-2; V: TRBV7-2; DNA: TGTGCCAGCAGCATGAATCCCACTATAGCGGGAGGGATTGGCGGGGAGCTGTTTTTT; CDR3: CASSMNPTIAGGIGGELFF
D: .; size: .; J: TRBJ1-1; V: TRBV2; DNA: TGTGCCAGCAGGGCGAACACTGAAGCTTTCTTT; CDR3: CASRANTEAFF
D: TRBD2; size: medium-sized; J: TRBJ2-7; V: TRBV5-6; DNA: TGTGCCAGCAGCCTGGGACTAGCGGTATACGAGCAGTACTTC; CDR3: CASSLGLAVYEQYF
D: TRBD1; size: .; J: TRBJ1-2; V: TRBV2; DNA: TGTGCCAGCAGTGGCCTGCGACAGGGGTATGGCTACACCTTC; CDR3: CASSGLRQGYGYTF
D: .; size: .; J: TRBJ2-7; V: TRBV6-6; DNA: TGTGCCAGCAGTTACTCGTTCGCCTCCTACGAGCAGTACTTC; CDR3: CASSYSFASYEQYF
D: TRBD2; size: once; J: TRBJ2-1; V: TRBV7-2; DNA: TGTGCCAGCAGCTTAGGGGGGGGCAATGAGCAGTTCTTC; CDR3: CASSLGGGNEQFF
D: .; size: .; J: TRBJ2-7; V: TRBV11-2; DNA: TGTGCCAGCAGCTCCAACGAGCAGTACTTC; CDR3: CASSSNEQYF
D: TRBD1; size: once; J: TRBJ2-7; V: TRBV2; DNA: TGTGCCCATGACAGGGGGGCCTACGAGCAGTACTTC; CDR3: CAHDRGAYEQYF
D: .; size: few; J: TRBJ2-5; V: TRBV20-1; DNA: TGCAGTGCTCCACGCCAAGAGACCCAGTACTTC; CDR3: CSAPRQETQYF
D: TRBD1; size: .; J: TRBJ1-3; V: TRBV11-2; DNA: TGTGCCAGCAGCACCGACAGGGAGCGAAACACCATATATTTT; CDR3: CASSTDRERNTIYF
D: .; size: .; J: TRBJ1-5; V: TRBV2; DNA: TGTGCCAGCGGGGGGATCAGCAGTCAGCCCCAGCATTTT; CDR3: CASGGISSQPQHF
D: TRBD1; size: .; J: TRBJ2-3; V: TRBV11-3; DNA: TGTGCCAGCAGCTGGGACAGTGCTAGCACAGATACGCAGTATTTT; CDR3: CASSWDSASTDTQYF
D: TRBD1; size: .; J: TRBJ2-3; V: TRBV29-1; DNA: TGCAGCGTTGAAGAGGACAGGGGGGAGTTCACAGATACGCAGTATTTT; CDR3: CSVEEDRGEFTDTQYF
D: .; size: .; J: TRBJ2-3; V: TRBV6-4; DNA: TGTGCCAGCAGTGACGGGGGAGAGACAGATACGCAGTATTTT; CDR3: CASSDGGETDTQYF
D: TRBD2; size: .; J: TRBJ2-2; V: TRBV19; DNA: TGTGCCAGTAGTTCTCCTTGGGGACTAGCGGGAGTGTACACCGGGGAGCTGTTTTTT; CDR3: CASSSPWGLAGVYTGELFF
D: .; size: few; J: TRBJ1-1; V: TRBV7-8; DNA: TGTGCCAGCAGCGCCCAGGACAATGAAGCTTTCTTT; CDR3: CASSAQDNEAFF
D: TRBD2; size: .; J: TRBJ2-3; V: TRBV5-1; DNA: TGCGCCACTCCTTTGGGAGCGGGAGTATATGATACGCAGTATTTT; CDR3: CATPLGAGVYDTQYF
D: .; size: .; J: TRBJ1-5; V: TRBV28; DNA: TGTGCCAGCAGTTTTGGGGGGGTCCGCTCCTATAGCAATCAGCCCCAGCATTTT; CDR3: CASSFGGVRSYSNQPQHF
D: TRBD2; size: .; J: TRBJ2-1; V: TRBV10-3; DNA: TGTGCCGCAGCGGCCTCAGTGGGAGGGCCGATGAATGAGCAGTTCTTC; CDR3: CAAAASVGGPMNEQFF
D: .; size: few; J: TRBJ2-2; V: TRBV7-6; DNA: TGTGCCAGCAGCTTAGGAACTGAAGTAGCAATCGGGGAGCTGTTTTTT; CDR3: CASSLGTEVAIGELFF
D: .; size: few; J: TRBJ2-7; V: TRBV7-6; DNA: TGTGCCAGCAGCCTCCTGACAGGACCCTACGAGCAGTACTTC; CDR3: CASSLLTGPYEQYF
D: TRBD2; size: .; J: TRBJ2-1; V: TRBV7-2; DNA: TGTGCCAGCAGCTTACTTGGGACTAGCGGGAGTAATGAGCAGTTCTTC; CDR3: CASSLLGTSGSNEQFF
D: .; size: .; J: TRBJ1-5; V: TRBV28; DNA: TGTGCCAGCAGTCCCGCAGGGACCAATCAGCCCCAGCATTTT; CDR3: CASSPAGTNQPQHF
D: TRBD2; size: .; J: TRBJ2-3; V: TRBV4-3; DNA: TGCGCCAGCAGCCAAGATTACACTAGCGGTGATACGCAGTATTTT; CDR3: CASSQDYTSGDTQYF
D: .; size: few; J: TRBJ2-7; V: TRBV28; DNA: TGTGCCAGCAGTTTCTCCTCACTAGAGCAGTACTTC; CDR3: CASSFSSLEQYF
D: TRBD2; size: .; J: TRBJ2-5; V: TRBV5-6; DNA: TGTGCCAGCAGCTGGGCGGGAGAGGGAGAGACCCAGTACTTC; CDR3: CASSWAGEGETQYF
D: .; size: .; J: TRBJ2-7; V: TRBV29-1; DNA: TGCAGCGTTGAAGGGGGCTGGAACGAGCAGTACTTC; CDR3: CSVEGGWNEQYF
D: .; size: .; J: TRBJ1-2; V: TRBV7-9; DNA: TGTGCCAGCACGAACAGCTTAGTCCCCTCTGTTAACTATGGCTACACCTTC; CDR3: CASTNSLVPSVNYGYTF
D: .; size: once; J: TRBJ2-3; V: TRBV30; DNA: TGTGCCGGATGGGGAATGGCGTTGGCGCAGTATTTT; CDR3: CAGWGMALAQYF
D: TRBD2; size: .; J: TRBJ2-1; V: TRBV7-6; DNA: TGTGCCAGCAGCGTTGACCTAGCGGCCTACAATGAGCAGTTCTTC; CDR3: CASSVDLAAYNEQFF